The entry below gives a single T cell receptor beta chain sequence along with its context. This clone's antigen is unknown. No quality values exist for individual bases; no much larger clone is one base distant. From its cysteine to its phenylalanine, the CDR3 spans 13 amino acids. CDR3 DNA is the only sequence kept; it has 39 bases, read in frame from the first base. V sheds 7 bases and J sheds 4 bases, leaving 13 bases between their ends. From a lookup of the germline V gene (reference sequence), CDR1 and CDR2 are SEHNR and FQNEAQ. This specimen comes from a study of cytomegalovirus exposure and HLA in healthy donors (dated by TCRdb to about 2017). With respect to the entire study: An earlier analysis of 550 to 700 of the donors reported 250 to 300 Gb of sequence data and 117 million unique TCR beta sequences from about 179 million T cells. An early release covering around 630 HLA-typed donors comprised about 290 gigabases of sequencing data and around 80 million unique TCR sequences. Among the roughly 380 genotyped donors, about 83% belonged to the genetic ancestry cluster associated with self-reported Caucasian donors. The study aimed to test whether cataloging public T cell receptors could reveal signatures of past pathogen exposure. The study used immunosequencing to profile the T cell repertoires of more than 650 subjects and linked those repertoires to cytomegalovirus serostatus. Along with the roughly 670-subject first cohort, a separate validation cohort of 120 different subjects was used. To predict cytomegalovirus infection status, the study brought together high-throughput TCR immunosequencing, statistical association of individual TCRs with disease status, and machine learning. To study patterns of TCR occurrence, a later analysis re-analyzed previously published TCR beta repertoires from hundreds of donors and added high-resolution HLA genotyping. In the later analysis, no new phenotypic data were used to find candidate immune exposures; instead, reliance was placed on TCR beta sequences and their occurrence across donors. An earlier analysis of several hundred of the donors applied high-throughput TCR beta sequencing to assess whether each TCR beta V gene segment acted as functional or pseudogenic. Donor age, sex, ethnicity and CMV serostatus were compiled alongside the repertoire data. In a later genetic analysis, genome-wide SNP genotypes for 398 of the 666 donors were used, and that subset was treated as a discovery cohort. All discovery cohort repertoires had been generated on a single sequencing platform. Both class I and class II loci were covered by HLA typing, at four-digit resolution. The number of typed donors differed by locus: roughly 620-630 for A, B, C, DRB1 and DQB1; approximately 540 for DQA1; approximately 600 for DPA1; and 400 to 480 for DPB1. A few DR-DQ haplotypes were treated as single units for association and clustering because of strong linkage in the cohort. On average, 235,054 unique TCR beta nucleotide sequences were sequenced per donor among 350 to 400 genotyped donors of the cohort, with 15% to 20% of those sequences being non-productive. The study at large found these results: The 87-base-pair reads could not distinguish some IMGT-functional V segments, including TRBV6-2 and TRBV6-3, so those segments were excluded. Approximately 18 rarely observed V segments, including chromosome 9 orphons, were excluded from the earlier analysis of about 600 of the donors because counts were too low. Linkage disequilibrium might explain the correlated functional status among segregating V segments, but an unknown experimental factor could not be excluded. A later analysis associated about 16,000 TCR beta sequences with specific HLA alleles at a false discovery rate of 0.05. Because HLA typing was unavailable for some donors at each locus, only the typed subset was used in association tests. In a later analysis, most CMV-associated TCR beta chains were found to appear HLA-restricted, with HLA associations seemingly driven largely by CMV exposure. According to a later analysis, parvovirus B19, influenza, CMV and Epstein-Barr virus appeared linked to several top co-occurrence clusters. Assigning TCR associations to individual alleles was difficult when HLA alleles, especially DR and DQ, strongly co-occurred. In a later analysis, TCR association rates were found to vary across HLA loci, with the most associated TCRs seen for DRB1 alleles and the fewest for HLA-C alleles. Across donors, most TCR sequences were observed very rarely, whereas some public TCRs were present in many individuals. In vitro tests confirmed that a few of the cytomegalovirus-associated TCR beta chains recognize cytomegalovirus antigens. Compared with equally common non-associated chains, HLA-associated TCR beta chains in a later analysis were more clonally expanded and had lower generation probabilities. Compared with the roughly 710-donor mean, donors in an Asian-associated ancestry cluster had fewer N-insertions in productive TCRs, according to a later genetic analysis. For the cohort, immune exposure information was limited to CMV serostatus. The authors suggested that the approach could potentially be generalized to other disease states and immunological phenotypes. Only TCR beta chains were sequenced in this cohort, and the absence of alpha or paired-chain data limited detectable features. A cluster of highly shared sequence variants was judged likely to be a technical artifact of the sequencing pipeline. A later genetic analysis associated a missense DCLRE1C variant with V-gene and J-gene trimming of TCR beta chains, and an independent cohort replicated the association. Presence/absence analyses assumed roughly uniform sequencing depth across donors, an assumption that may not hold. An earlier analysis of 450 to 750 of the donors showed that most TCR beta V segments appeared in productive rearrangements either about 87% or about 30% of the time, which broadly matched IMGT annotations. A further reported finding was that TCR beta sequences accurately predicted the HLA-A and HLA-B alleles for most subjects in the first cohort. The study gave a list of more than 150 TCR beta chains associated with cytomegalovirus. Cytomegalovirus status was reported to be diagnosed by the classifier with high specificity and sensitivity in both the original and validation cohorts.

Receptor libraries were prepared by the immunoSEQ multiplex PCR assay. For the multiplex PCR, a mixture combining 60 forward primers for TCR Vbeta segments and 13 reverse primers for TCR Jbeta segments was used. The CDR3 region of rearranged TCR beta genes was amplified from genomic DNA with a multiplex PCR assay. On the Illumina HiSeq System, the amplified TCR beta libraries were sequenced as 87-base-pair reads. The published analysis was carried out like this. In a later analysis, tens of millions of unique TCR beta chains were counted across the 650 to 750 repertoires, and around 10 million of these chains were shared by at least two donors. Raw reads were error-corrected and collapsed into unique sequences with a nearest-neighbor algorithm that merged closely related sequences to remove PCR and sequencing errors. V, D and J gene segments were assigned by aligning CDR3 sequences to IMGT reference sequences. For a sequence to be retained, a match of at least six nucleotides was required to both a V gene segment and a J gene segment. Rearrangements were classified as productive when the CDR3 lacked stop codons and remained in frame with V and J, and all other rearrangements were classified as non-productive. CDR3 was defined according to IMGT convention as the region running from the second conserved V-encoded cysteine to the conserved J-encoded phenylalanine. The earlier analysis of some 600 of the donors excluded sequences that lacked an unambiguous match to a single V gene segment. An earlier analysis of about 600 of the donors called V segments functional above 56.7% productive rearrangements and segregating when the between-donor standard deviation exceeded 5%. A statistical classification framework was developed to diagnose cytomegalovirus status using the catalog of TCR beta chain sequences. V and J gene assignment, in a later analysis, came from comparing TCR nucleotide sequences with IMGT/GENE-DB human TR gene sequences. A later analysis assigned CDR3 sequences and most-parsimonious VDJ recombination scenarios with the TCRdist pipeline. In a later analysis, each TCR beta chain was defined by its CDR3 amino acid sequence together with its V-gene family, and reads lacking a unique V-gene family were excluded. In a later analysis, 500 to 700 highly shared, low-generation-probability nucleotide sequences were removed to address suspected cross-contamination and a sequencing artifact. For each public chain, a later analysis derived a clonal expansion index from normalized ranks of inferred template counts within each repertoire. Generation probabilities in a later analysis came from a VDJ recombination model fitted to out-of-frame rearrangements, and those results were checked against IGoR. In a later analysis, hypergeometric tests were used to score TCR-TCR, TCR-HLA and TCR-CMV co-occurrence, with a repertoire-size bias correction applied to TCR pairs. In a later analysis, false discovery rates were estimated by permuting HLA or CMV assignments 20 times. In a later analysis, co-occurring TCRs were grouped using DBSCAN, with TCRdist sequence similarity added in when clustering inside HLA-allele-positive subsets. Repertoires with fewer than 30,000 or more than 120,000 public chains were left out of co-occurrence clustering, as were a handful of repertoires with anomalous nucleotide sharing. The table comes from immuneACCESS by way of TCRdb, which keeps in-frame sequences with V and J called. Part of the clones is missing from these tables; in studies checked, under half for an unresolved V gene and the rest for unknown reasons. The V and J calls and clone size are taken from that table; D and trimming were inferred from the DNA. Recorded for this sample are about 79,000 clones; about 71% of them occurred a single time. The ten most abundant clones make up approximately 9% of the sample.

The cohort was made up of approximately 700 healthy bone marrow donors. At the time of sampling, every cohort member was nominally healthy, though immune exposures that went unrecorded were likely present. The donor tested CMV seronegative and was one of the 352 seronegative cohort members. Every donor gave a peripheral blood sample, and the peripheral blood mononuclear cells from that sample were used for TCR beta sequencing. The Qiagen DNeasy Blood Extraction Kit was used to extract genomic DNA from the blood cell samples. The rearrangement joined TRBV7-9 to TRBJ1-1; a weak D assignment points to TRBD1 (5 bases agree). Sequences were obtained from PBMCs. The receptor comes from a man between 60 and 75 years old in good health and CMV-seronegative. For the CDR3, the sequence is CASNAAGGTEAFF. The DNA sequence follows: TGTGCCAGCAATGCCGCCGGGGGCACTGAAGCTTTCTTT.